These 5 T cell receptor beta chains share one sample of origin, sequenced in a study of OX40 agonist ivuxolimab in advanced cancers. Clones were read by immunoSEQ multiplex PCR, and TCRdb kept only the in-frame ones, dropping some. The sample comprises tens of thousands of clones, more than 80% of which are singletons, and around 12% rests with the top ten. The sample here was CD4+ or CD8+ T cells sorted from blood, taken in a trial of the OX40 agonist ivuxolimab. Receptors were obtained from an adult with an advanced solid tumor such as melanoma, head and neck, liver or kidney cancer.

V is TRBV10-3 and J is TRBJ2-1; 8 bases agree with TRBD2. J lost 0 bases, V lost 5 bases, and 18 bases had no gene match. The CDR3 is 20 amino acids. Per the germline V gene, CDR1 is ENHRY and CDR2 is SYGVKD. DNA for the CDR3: TGTGCCATCAGTTCCCCGGGGACCCTAGCGGGTATAAGCTCCTACAATGAGCAGTTCTTC. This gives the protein CAISSPGTLAGISSYNEQFF.

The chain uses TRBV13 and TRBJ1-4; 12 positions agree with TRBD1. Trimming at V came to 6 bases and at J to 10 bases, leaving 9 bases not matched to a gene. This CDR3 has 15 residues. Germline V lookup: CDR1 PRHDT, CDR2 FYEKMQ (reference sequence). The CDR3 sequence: CASSLSPGQGAKLFF. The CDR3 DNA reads TGTGCCAGCAGTTTGTCACCGGGACAGGGGGCAAAACTGTTTTTT.

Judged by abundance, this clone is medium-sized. The CDR3 loop is CASSPGLAGYEQYF. CDR3 in DNA: TGTGCCAGTAGTCCGGGACTAGCGGGTTACGAGCAGTACTTC. This rearrangement joins TRBV19 to TRBJ2-7; 12 bases are a match to TRBD2. V dropped 5 bases and J dropped 4; count of bases not matched to a gene: 3. The CDR3 spans 14 residues. Germline V CDR1 and CDR2: LNHDA, SQIVND (reference sequence).

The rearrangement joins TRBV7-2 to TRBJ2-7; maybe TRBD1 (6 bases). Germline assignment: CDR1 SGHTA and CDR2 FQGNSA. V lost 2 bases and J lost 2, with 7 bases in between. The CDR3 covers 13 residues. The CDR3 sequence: CASSLTGTYEQYF. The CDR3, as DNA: TGTGCCAGCAGCTTAACAGGGACCTACGAGCAGTACTTC.

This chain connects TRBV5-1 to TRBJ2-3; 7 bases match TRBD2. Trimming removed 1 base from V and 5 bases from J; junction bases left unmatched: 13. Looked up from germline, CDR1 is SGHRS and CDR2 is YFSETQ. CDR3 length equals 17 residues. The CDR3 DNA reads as TGCGCCAGCAGCTTGCCCAGCGGGACTGGGAATGGAGATACGCAGTATTTT. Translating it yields CASSLPSGTGNGDTQYF. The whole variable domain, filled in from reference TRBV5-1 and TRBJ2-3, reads KAGVTQTPRYLIKTRGQQVTLSCSPISGHRSVSWYQQTPGQGLQFLFEYFSETQRNKGNFPGRFSGRQFSNSRSEMNVSTLELGDSALYLCASSLPSGTGNGDTQYFGPGTRLTVL.